These 26 T cell receptor beta chains originate from one sample sequenced in a study of CD8+ T cells in alopecia areata. After isolation, RNA underwent reverse transcription to generate cDNA as the sequencing template. Using immunoSEQ multiplex PCR, the repertoire was profiled, and TCRdb retains in-frame clones only, with some absent. The data contain about 190,000 clones, 50% to 70% of them seen just once; the ten biggest clones take up approximately 15%. The sequences come from CD4+ T cells sorted from blood, collected at week 0. The receptors shown here come from a human donor with alopecia areata.

The chain joins TRBV27 to TRBJ1-2; possible D gene TRBD1, 5 bases. The CDR3 length is 14 residues. V gave up 5 bases and J gave up 8 bases, with 18 bases separating them. Germline-derived CDR1 and CDR2 are MNHEY and SMNVEV (reference sequence). CDR3 nucleotide sequence: TGTGCCAGCAGTCCCCTGGGACCCCCGGGGGGCTACACCTTC. Translated, it gives CASSPLGPPGGYTF.

The rearrangement uses TRBV29-1 and TRBJ1-1; a weak D match, TRBD1 (5 bases). From germline, CDR1 is SQVTM and CDR2 ANQGSEA. V shed 6 bases and J shed 6 bases, with 8 bases lying between them. The CDR3 consists of 10 residues. CDR3 bases: TGCAGCGTGGGGACCTCTGAAGCTTTCTTT. It yields the protein CSVGTSEAFF. The full variable domain, its missing parts supplied by reference TRBV29-1 and TRBJ1-1, is SAVISQKPSRDICQRGTSLTIQCQVDSQVTMMFWYRQQPGQSLTLIATANQGSEATYESGFVIDKFPISRPNLTFSTLTVSNMSPEDSSIYLCSVGTSEAFFGQGTRLTVV.

This chain links TRBV4-2 with TRBJ2-2; D gene uncertain. V was trimmed by 0 bases and J by 3 bases, leaving 11 bases between them. This CDR3 has 16 residues. Germline CDR1 reads LGHNA; CDR2 reads YNFKEQ. CDR3 residues: CASSQDLTTYTGELFF. The CDR3, as DNA: TGTGCCAGCAGCCAAGATCTCACAACATACACCGGGGAGCTGTTTTTT.

The CDR3 nucleotides are TGTGCCTGGAGCACTGGGGGCGGTCAGCCCCAGCATTTT. It codes for CAWSTGGGQPQHF. The chain couples TRBV30 to TRBJ1-5; a weak D match, TRBD1 (6 bases). Germline V gives CDR1 GTSNPN, CDR2 SVGIG (reference sequence). V was shortened by 3 bases and J by 6 bases, with 12 bases between the two germline ends. The CDR3 is made up of 13 amino acids.

Points on this clone: Since no conserved phenylalanine or tryptophan closes the CDR3, a read error is the likely cause. The limits of the CDR3 on the DNA are not certain, so only TCRdb's listed CDR3 is given. CDR3 loop: CASLDTGAL. The V gene is TRBV3-1 (or the pseudogene TRBV3-2), the J gene TRBJ2-7. The CDR3 spans 9 residues, counting both ends. CDR1 is LGHDT, CDR2 YNNKEL, per germline (reference sequence).

The chain combines TRBV18 with TRBJ1-2, with 10 nucleotides matching TRBD1. J lost 4 bases, V lost 2 bases, and 16 bases had no gene match. This CDR3 spans 19 amino acids. CDR1 is KGHSH and CDR2 is LQKENI in the germline V gene. This CDR3 is CASSPSTKGQGTVRYGYTF. In nucleotides, the CDR3 is TGTGCCAGCTCACCAAGCACTAAGGGACAGGGGACGGTGCGCTATGGCTACACCTTC.

This chain connects TRBV6-5 to TRBJ2-7, with TRBD2 as a possible D gene (7 bases). The length of the CDR3 is 14 residues. The V gene lost 5 bases and the J gene lost 0 bases, with 11 bases spanning the gap. The germline CDR1 and CDR2 sequences are MNHEY and SVGAGI. CDR3 in amino acids: CASSRGGSSYEQYF. The CDR3 bases are TGTGCCAGCAGTCGCGGGGGCAGCTCCTACGAGCAGTACTTC.

The V and J genes are TRBV10-3 and TRBJ1-3; no clear D. The germline CDR1 and CDR2 sequences are ENHRY and SYGVKD. The germline V and J ends were trimmed by 4 bases and 4 bases, with 11 bases remaining between them. CDR3 length: 14 amino acids. CDR3 in amino acids: CAISASGGGNTIYF. The CDR3 DNA reads TGTGCCATCAGTGCTTCAGGCGGGGGAAACACCATATATTTT.

Note on this clone: The sample carries other DNA sequences with the same CDR3. V and J are TRBV30 and TRBJ2-6; TRBD2 might be the D (5 bases). Per the germline V gene, CDR1 is GTSNPN and CDR2 is SVGIG (reference sequence). CDR3 length: 14 amino acids. With 1 base removed from V and 1 base from J, the gap between germline ends came to 5 bases. DNA of the CDR3: TGTGCCTGGAGTGGAGGGTCTGGGGCCAACGTCCTGACTTTC. Translating it yields CAWSGGSGANVLTF.

The chain links TRBV5-1 to TRBJ2-2; D gene unclear. Trimming took 4 bases from V and 2 from J, leaving 6 bases between them. Germline CDR1 is SGHRS and CDR2 is YFSETQ. There are 13 residues in the CDR3. This CDR3 is CASSASNTGELFF. CDR3 sequence (DNA): TGCGCCAGCAGCGCCAGTAACACCGGGGAGCTGTTTTTT.

J is TRBJ1-2 and V is TRBV4-1; 9 bases map to TRBD1. Germline lookup yields CDR1 MGHRA and CDR2 YSYEKL. The CDR3 has 17 residues. Losses at the gene ends were 4 bases for V and 4 bases for J; bases not matched to a gene: 13. CDR3 amino acids: CASSPARTGGETYGYTF. The DNA of the CDR3 is TGCGCCAGCAGCCCGGCCCGAACAGGGGGCGAGACCTATGGCTACACCTTC.

The CDR3: CASSLFVGTQYF. The CDR3 bases are TGTGCCAGCAGCTTGTTTGTGGGTACGCAGTATTTT. This sequence joins TRBV5-6 and TRBJ2-3; D unclear. Trimming left V 1 base short and J 8 bases short, with 8 bases between. In germline, CDR1 is SGHDT, CDR2 YYEEEE. CDR3 length: 12 residues.

V and J are TRBV29-1 and TRBJ1-1, with a tentative D call TRBD1 (5 bases). CDR1 and CDR2 (germline): SQVTM, ANQGSEA. The length of the CDR3 is 11 residues. Trimming took off 3 bases at V and 6 bases at J, with 8 bases between the two ends. The CDR3 region is CSVDGGAEAFF. The CDR3 coding sequence is TGCAGCGTTGACGGGGGAGCTGAAGCTTTCTTT.

This clone has only a few counts. The V gene is TRBV30, the J gene TRBJ2-3; 8 positions agree with TRBD2. The CDR3 has 14 amino acids. Germline trimming cut 5 bases from V and 6 bases from J; bases unmatched to any gene: 10. The V gene's germline CDR1 is GTSNPN and CDR2 SVGIG (reference sequence). This CDR3 reads CAWAGTRGLDTQYF. The CDR3 bases are TGTGCCTGGGCCGGGACTAGAGGGCTGGATACGCAGTATTTT.

The V and J genes are TRBV11-2 and TRBJ2-3; D is ambiguous. Germline V gene sequence: CDR1 SGHAT, CDR2 FQNNGV. The length of the CDR3 is 14 residues. V was pared by 3 bases and J by 3 bases, with 10 bases between. The CDR3: CASSFDLGTDTQYF. DNA for the CDR3: TGTGCCAGCAGCTTCGATCTGGGTACAGATACGCAGTATTTT.

This clone came up a few times. The genes are TRBV9 and TRBJ2-7; 8 bases line up with TRBD2. V lost 4 bases to trimming and J lost 2 bases; unmatched junction nucleotides: 5. CDR1 is SGDLS, CDR2 YYNGEE, per germline. The CDR3 extends over 14 amino acids. The CDR3 is CASSYTSGTYEQYF. The CDR3 DNA is TGTGCCAGCAGCTACACTAGCGGTACCTACGAGCAGTACTTC.

The rearrangement uses TRBV2 and TRBJ1-2, with D hard to call. Germline assignment: CDR1 SNHLY and CDR2 FYNNEI. The CDR3 extends over 11 amino acids. Trimming removed 4 bases from V and 4 bases from J, with 4 bases in between. CDR3 coding DNA: TGTGCCAGCAGTGCGATCTATGGCTACACCTTC. Translated: CASSAIYGYTF.

Ten or more counts support this clone. This same CDR3 is encoded by further DNA sequences in the sample. The V call is TRBV15, the J call TRBJ1-5, with D uncertain. Trimming shortened V by 0 bases and J by 3 bases, and 9 bases separated the two germline ends. CDR1 is LNHNV and CDR2 is YYDKDF in the germline V gene (reference sequence). The CDR3 is 15 residues long. The CDR3 is CATSRDGIDNQPQHF. DNA for the CDR3: TGTGCCACCAGCAGAGATGGGATAGACAATCAGCCCCAGCATTTT.

This clone was seen a handful of times. This rearrangement joins TRBV30 to TRBJ1-5, with 10 bases aligning to TRBD1. Trimming removed 5 bases from V and 7 bases from J; junction bases left unmatched: 5. In germline, CDR1 is GTSNPN, CDR2 SVGIG (reference sequence). The CDR3 is made up of 13 amino acids. CDR3 sequence (DNA): TGTGCCTGGGGGACAGGGGATGGACAGCCCCAGCATTTT. Its protein product is CAWGTGDGQPQHF.

This clone turned up a few times. The chain couples TRBV29-1 to TRBJ2-2; the D is unclear. V lost 7 bases to trimming and J lost 4 bases, with 13 bases between them. Per the germline V gene, CDR1 is SQVTM and CDR2 is ANQGSEA. There are 13 residues in the CDR3. CDR3: CSASRRITGELFF. DNA for the CDR3: TGCAGCGCGTCCCGGCGGATCACCGGGGAGCTGTTTTTT.

This chain connects TRBV6-5 to TRBJ1-1; no clear D. With 11 bases removed from V and 1 base from J, the gap between germline ends came to 14 bases. This CDR3 region has 13 residues. Germline V CDR1 and CDR2: MNHEY, SVGAGI. CDR3 in DNA: TGTGCCGCAAAGGCGACACCGAACACTGAAGCTTTCTTT. It yields the protein CAAKATPNTEAFF.

J is TRBJ2-7 and V is TRBV6-5; D is unresolved. CDR1 MNHEY and CDR2 SVGAGI come from the germline V gene. V was cut by 2 bases and J by 1 base, with 15 bases left in between. The CDR3 covers 16 residues. CDR3 bases: TGTGCCAGCAGTTACCACGTGACTCCCGAATCCTACGAGCAGTACTTC. It is translated as CASSYHVTPESYEQYF.

V and J are TRBV7-2 and TRBJ2-7; D is uncertain. Trimming took off 4 bases at V and 0 bases at J, with 13 bases between the two ends. CDR1 SGHTA and CDR2 FQGNSA come from the germline V gene. The CDR3 spans 15 residues. The CDR3 loop reads CASSSRALSSYEQYF. Written as DNA, the CDR3 is TGTGCCAGCAGCTCCCGGGCCCTGAGCTCCTACGAGCAGTACTTC. The full variable domain, rest sourced from reference TRBV7-2 and TRBJ2-7, is GAGVSQSPSNKVTEKGKDVELRCDPISGHTALYWYRQSLGQGLEFLIYFQGNSAPDKSGLPSDRFSAERTGGSVSTLTIQRTQQEDSAVYLCASSSRALSSYEQYFGPGTRLTVT.

The gene calls are TRBV29-1 and TRBJ1-4; D ambiguous. The germline gives CDR1 SQVTM, CDR2 ANQGSEA. Trimming cost V 6 bases and J 0 bases, with 11 bases left between them. The CDR3 spans 14 residues. This chain's CDR3 is CSVTLPATNEKLFF. The CDR3 nucleotides are TGCAGCGTGACACTACCTGCAACTAATGAAAAACTGTTTTTT.

V gene TRBV30 combines with J gene TRBJ2-4; D uncertain. Germline V lookup: CDR1 GTSNPN, CDR2 SVGIG (reference sequence). This CDR3 is built from 14 residues. Trimming took off 0 bases at V and 0 bases at J, with 6 bases between the two ends. DNA of the CDR3: TGTGCCTGGAGTGTTGGCGTAGCCAAAAACATTCAGTACTTC. Translated, it gives CAWSVGVAKNIQYF.

V usage is TRBV4-1 and J usage is TRBJ1-2; TRBD1 agrees at 9 bases. V was clipped by 4 bases and J by 4 bases; unmatched bases: 13. Germline loops: CDR1 MGHRA, CDR2 YSYEKL. The CDR3 totals 17 residues. In DNA form, the CDR3 reads TGCGCCAGCAGCCCCCCGTACGGGACAGGGATTATCTATGGCTACACCTTC. Protein sequence: CASSPPYGTGIIYGYTF.